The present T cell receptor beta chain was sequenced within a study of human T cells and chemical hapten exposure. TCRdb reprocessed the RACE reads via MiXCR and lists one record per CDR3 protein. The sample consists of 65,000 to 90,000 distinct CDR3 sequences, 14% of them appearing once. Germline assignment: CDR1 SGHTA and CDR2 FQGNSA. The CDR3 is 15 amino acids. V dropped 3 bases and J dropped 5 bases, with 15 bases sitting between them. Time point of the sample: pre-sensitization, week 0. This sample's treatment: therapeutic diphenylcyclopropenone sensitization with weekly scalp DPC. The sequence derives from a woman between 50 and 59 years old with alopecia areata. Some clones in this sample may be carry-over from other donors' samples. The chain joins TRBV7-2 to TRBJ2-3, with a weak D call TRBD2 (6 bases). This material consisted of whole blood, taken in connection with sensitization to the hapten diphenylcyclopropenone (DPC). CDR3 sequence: CASSLLGTSGDTQYF. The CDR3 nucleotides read TGTGCCAGCAGCTTGTTAGGGACTTCCGGAGATACGCAGTATTTT.